This TCR beta chain stems from a study of shared clonotypes between healthy human individuals. Points from the study as a whole: Clonotype sharing across donors was expected to vary with sequencing depth. Between a few donors, naive CD4 clonotypes were shared at a level of about 5%.

V lost 5 bases and J lost 1, with 12 bases in between. This CDR3 is 14 amino acids long. Germline CDR1 is PRHDT and CDR2 is FYEKMQ (reference sequence). To note about this clone: Its antigen is unidentified.

Several immunoSEQ 96-well plates shared each subset's DNA, each plate a replicate. Libraries were prepared by immunoSEQ multiplex PCR; TCRdb keeps only in-frame clonotypes and omits some of them. The sample consists of more than 500,000 clones, more than 95% of them appearing once. There were no recent acute infections or vaccinations among the donors, who were healthy HIV-negative adults. This receptor was taken from a woman aged 25 to 39 in good health. This chain uses TRBV13 with TRBJ2-7; D not certain. What was sequenced was naive CD4+ T cells sorted from blood. Subset specified: CD45RA+ positively selected. This chain's CDR3 is CASSPPGRSYEQYF. CDR3 coding DNA: TGTGCCAGCAGCCCACCCGGACGGTCCTACGAGCAGTACTTC.